A single sample is the source of the 2 T cell receptor beta chains below, sequenced in a study of cytomegalovirus exposure and HLA in healthy donors. 60 Vbeta and 13 Jbeta primers were used in PCR. TCRdb keeps only in-frame clones here, not all; method: immunoSEQ multiplex PCR. This table has some 170,000 clones, 80% to 90% appearing once. Sequencing was done on a sample of PBMCs. The origin of the receptors is a woman between 50 and 59 years old in good health and CMV-seronegative.

The V gene is TRBV9, the J gene TRBJ2-5; TRBD2 is a possible D gene (6 bases). The CDR3 extends over 15 amino acids. Trimming removed 4 bases from V and 5 bases from J, with 18 bases in between. In germline, CDR1 is SGDLS, CDR2 YYNGEE. CDR3 nucleotides: TGTGCCAGCAGCACGTACGGGACTCCACGCGAGACCCAGTACTTC. Translated, it gives CASSTYGTPRETQYF.

The J gene is TRBJ1-5, the V gene TRBV27, with TRBD1 matching 7 bases. There are 14 residues in the CDR3. From germline, CDR1 is MNHEY and CDR2 SMNVEV (reference sequence). V dropped 1 base and J dropped 7; count of bases not matched to a gene: 4. The DNA for the CDR3 is TGTGCCAGCAGTTTATACGACAGGGCGCAGCCCCAGCATTTT. Encoded protein: CASSLYDRAQPQHF.